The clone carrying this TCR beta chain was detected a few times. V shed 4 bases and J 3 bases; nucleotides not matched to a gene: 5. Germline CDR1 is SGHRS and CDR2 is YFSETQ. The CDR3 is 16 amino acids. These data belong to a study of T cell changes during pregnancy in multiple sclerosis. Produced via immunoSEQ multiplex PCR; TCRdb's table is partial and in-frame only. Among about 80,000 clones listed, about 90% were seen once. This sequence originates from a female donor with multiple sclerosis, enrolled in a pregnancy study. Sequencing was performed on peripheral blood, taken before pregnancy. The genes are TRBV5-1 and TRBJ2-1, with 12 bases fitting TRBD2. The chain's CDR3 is CASSIGLAGFYNEQFF. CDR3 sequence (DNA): TGCGCCAGCAGCATAGGACTAGCGGGGTTCTACAATGAGCAGTTCTTC.